Listed below are T cell receptor beta chains from one sample, sequenced in a study of shared T cell receptors in the human thymus. The protocol was immunoSEQ multiplex PCR, while the TCRdb copy is restricted to in-frame clones and leaves out a portion. The sample carries 450,000 to 650,000 clones, around 78% recorded once. A further study also used this sample, focusing on human thymus T cells.

Material: thymocytes. All receptors derive from a boy less than two years old with a congenital heart defect. Both conserved end residues are part of each CDR3. D genes are given only for firm matches. Rows may omit the clone size; those that give it use once, few, many or a size class.

CDR3aa	CDR3nt	d_gene	v_gene	j_gene	abundance
CASRRRDSTYEQYF	TGTGCCAGCAGACGACGGGACTCCACCTACGAGCAGTACTTC	NA	TRBV6-5	TRBJ2-7	NA
CASSYVRTSGNYEQYF	TGTGCCAGCAGCTACGTTAGGACTAGCGGGAACTACGAGCAGTACTTC	TRBD2	TRBV5-6	TRBJ2-7	NA
CASSQDLGGSGYNEQFF	TGCGCCAGCAGCCAAGATCTGGGCGGGAGCGGCTACAATGAGCAGTTCTTC	TRBD2	TRBV4-3	TRBJ2-1	once
CASSEDRAHEQYF	TGCGCCAGCAGTGAGGACAGGGCCCACGAGCAGTACTTC	TRBD1	TRBV10-1	TRBJ2-7	NA
CASSIWATLSTEAFF	TGTGCCAGTAGTATTTGGGCGACCCTGAGCACTGAAGCTTTCTTT	NA	TRBV19	TRBJ1-1	few
CASDVRGHGYTF	TGCGCCAGCGATGTCAGGGGGCATGGCTACACCTTC	TRBD1	TRBV5-1	TRBJ1-2	NA
CASSRDRGPDGELFF	TGTGCCAGCAGCCGGGACAGGGGGCCCGACGGGGAGCTGTTTTTT	TRBD1	TRBV6-1	TRBJ2-2	NA
CASSLTGVHGYTF	TGTGCCAGCAGTCTGACAGGGGTGCATGGCTACACCTTC	TRBD1	TRBV6-5	TRBJ1-2	NA
CASSQDIASGSEQYF	TGCGCCAGCAGCCAAGATATCGCTAGCGGGAGTGAGCAGTACTTC	TRBD2	TRBV4-3	TRBJ2-7	NA
CASSFGLAVLKGEQYF	TGTGCCAGCAGCTTCGGACTAGCGGTACTAAAGGGGGAGCAGTACTTC	TRBD2	TRBV7-2	TRBJ2-7	few
CASSPRQGHEQYF	TGTGCCAGCAGCCCTCGACAGGGCCACGAGCAGTACTTC	TRBD1	TRBV7-9	TRBJ2-7	NA
CASSPPGGGTSGKVQQYF	TGTGCCAGCAGCCCCCCCGGTGGGGGGACTAGCGGGAAGGTTCAGCAGTACTTC	TRBD2	TRBV7-8	TRBJ2-7	NA
CSVEVEEGPTGELFF	TGCAGCGTTGAAGTAGAGGAGGGACCCACCGGGGAGCTGTTTTTT	NA	TRBV29-1	TRBJ2-2	NA
CASGPGGEQYF	TGTGCTAGTGGTCCAGGGGGCGAGCAGTACTTC	TRBD1	TRBV12-5	TRBJ2-7	NA
CAWSVKGGSGRGTGELFF	TGTGCCTGGAGTGTAAAAGGAGGTAGCGGGAGAGGCACCGGGGAGCTGTTTTTT	TRBD2	TRBV30	TRBJ2-2	NA
CASSQGTSEGGGANVLTF	TGCGCCAGCAGCCAAGGGACTAGCGAGGGGGGAGGGGCCAACGTCCTGACTTTC	TRBD2	TRBV4-1	TRBJ2-6	NA
CASSLGASLIRTDTQYF	TGTGCCAGCAGCTTAGGAGCCTCCTTGATAAGAACAGATACGCAGTATTTT	NA	TRBV7-2	TRBJ2-3	NA